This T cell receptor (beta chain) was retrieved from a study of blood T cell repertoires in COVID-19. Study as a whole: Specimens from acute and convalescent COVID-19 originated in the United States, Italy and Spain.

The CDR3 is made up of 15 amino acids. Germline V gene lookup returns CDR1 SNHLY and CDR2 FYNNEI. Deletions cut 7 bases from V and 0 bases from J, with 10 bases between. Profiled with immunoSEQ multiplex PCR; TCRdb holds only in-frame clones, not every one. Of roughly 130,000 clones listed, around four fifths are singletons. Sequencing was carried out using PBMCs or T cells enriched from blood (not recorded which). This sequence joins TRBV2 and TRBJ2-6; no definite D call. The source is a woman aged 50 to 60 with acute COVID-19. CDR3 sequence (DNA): TGTGCCAGCAATTCTGTCCGCTCTGGGGCCAACGTCCTGACTTTC. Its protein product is CASNSVRSGANVLTF. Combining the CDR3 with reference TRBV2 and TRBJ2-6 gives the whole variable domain EPEVTQTPSHQVTQMGQEVILRCVPISNHLYFYWYRQILGQKVEFLVSFYNNEISEKSEIFDDQFSVERPDGSNFTLKIRSTKLEDSAMYFCASNSVRSGANVLTFGAGSRLTVL.